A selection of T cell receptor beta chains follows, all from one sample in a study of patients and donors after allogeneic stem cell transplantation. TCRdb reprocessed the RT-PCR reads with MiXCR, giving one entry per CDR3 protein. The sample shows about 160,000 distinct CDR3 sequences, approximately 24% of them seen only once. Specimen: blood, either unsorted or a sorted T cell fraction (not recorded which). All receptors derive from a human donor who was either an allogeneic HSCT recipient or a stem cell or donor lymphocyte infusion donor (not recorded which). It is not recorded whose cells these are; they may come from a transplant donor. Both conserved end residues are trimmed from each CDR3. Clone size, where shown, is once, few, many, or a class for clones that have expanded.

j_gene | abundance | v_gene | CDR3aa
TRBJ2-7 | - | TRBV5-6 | ASSSAAPSSYEQY
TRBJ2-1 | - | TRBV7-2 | ASSRALGVDHNEQF
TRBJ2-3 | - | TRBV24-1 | ATSGSSTDTQY
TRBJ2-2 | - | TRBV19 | ASSIVGQGAVGELF
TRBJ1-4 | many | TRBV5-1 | ASSRGATNEKLF
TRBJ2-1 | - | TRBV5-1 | ASSLGASTNGNEQF
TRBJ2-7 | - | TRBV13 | ASSEGPYEQY
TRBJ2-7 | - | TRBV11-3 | ASSTYRPSGPSYEQY
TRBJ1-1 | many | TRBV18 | ASSLSTGGNTEAF
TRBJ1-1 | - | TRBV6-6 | ASRSSRVPDGALSLNTEAF
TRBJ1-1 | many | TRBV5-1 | ASSSQRMNTEAF
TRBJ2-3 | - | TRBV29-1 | SVGLADSTDTQY
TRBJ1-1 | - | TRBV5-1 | ASSKGQGEEAF
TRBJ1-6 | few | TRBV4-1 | ASSHSSSYNSPLH
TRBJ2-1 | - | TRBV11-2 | ASSLDQTLVQF
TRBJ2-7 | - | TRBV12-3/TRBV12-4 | ASRNDDTYEQY
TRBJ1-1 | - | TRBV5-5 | ASTLSVTTEAF
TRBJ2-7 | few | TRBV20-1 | SAREGAYEQY
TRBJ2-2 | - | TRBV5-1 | ASSTDPGELF
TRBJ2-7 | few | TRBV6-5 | ASTSNGYEQY
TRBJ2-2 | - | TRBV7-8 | ASSTYIWDSQGTGELF
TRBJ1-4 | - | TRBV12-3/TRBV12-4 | ASSFRATNEKLF
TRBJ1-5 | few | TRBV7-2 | ASSFTGAHQPQH
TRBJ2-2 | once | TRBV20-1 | SAKAGGPSELF
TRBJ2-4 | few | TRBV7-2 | ASSPSQGPIQY
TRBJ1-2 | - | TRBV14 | ASSQDSETPYGYT
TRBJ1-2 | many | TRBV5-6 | ASSLAVGGYT
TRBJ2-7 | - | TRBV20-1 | SAREGRSYEQY
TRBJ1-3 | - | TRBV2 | ASSVFDTWISGNTIY
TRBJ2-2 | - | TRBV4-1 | ASSLVGGVSTGELF
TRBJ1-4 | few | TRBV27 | ASSPFPRRTNEKLF
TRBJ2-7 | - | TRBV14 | ASSQERTEGGLTYEQY
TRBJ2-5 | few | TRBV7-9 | ASSTSQGETQY
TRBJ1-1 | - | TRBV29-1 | SVDSPDLNTEAF
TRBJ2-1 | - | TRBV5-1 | ASSLAPKVAGLSSSYNEQF
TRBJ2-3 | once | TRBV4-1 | ASSQERGNGGTDTQY
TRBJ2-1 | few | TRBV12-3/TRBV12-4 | ASSLLGQGTYNEQF
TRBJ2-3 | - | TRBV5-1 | ASSLRRGRLTDTQY
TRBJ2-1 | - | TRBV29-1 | SVVGQGAGNEQF
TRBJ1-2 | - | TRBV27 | ASSLLIQGGYYGYT
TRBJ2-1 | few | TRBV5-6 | ASSPPPSGNNNEQF
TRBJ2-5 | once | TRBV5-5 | ASSLMAEQETQY
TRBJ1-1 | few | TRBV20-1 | SAGLNTEAF
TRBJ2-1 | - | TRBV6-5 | ASSYSLGSNEQF
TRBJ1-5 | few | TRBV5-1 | ASSLTGIDGPQH
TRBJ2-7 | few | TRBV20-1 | SASGGAFLAIYEQY
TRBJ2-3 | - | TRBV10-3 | AIQTGFGTDTQY
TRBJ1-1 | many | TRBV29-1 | SVEPRLNTEAF
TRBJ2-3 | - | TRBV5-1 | ASSFRGWVTDTQY
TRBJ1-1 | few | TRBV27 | ASSLLRDRVPNTEAF
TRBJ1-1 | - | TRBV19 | ASSIFPDRVYTEAF
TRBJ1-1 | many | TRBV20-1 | SARDPGQNTEAF
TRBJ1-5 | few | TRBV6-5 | ASSLTEYNQPQH
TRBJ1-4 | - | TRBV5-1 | ASSTQGRKDEKLF